This T cell receptor beta chain was obtained from a study of shared clonotypes between healthy human individuals. Study-wide results and caveats: Among a handful of donors, roughly 5.5% of naive CD4 clonotypes were found in common. In having few donors, the study represented limited genetic and exposure-history diversity.

Comment on this clone: Its antigen is undetermined.

Clones were read by immunoSEQ multiplex PCR, and TCRdb kept only the in-frame ones, dropping some. The sample yields around 2.3 million clones, almost 96% seen once. Sequenced sample: naive CD4+ T cells sorted from blood. Regarding subset: CD45RA+ positively selected. This clonotype was obtained from a man aged 18 to 29 in good health.

In nucleotides, the CDR3 is TGTGCCAGCCTGAAACAGGGGGGAACCGGGGAGCTGTTTTTT. This translates into CASLKQGGTGELFF. J is TRBJ2-2 and V is TRBV6-1; 8 bases map to TRBD1. The CDR3 extends over 14 amino acids. Germline V lookup: CDR1 MNHNS, CDR2 SASEGT. Trimming at V came to 8 bases and at J to 5 bases, leaving 7 bases not matched to a gene.